A selection of T cell receptor beta chains follows, all from one sample in a study of T cells in Graves' hyperthyroidism and ophthalmopathy. TCRdb used MiXCR to reprocess the multiplex PCR reads, holding one entry per CDR3 protein. This sample has fewer than 650,000 distinct CDR3 sequences, with around 15% found just once. Specimen: blood. The receptors stem from a woman aged 40 to 50 with Graves' hyperthyroidism. Both conserved end residues are part of each CDR3. D genes are given only for firm matches. Size is stated for part of the rows, as once, few or many counts, or as a class when the clone is expanded.

v_gene: TRBV28
j_gene: TRBJ2-2
abundance: many
d_gene: .
CDR3nt: TGTGCCAGCAGTTTACCACTCGCGAGCACCGGGGAGCTGTTTTTT
CDR3aa: CASSLPLASTGELFF

v_gene: TRBV28
j_gene: TRBJ1-2
abundance: many
d_gene: .
CDR3nt: TGTGCCAGCAGTTTTGAGTCAGCCTCGCCAAGATACTATGGCTACACCTTC
CDR3aa: CASSFESASPRYYGYTF

v_gene: TRBV30
j_gene: TRBJ2-7
abundance: many
d_gene: .
CDR3nt: TGTGCCTGGAGTGGGGGAGTTTACGAGCAGTACTTC
CDR3aa: CAWSGGVYEQYF

v_gene: TRBV20-1
j_gene: TRBJ1-1
abundance: many
d_gene: .
CDR3nt: TGCAGTGCCCCCAGATTCGAGGGCTCCACTGAAGCTTTCTTT
CDR3aa: CSAPRFEGSTEAFF

v_gene: TRBV7-9
j_gene: TRBJ1-1
abundance: many
d_gene: .
CDR3nt: TGTGCCAGCAGCTTAGAGTGGGTGGGGACTGAAGCTTTCTTT
CDR3aa: CASSLEWVGTEAFF

v_gene: TRBV20-1
j_gene: TRBJ1-1
abundance: many
d_gene: TRBD1
CDR3nt: TGCAGTGCTAGGCTCTCGCGACAGGGGAACGCTGAAGCTTTCTTT
CDR3aa: CSARLSRQGNAEAFF

v_gene: TRBV29-1
j_gene: TRBJ2-1
abundance: many
d_gene: TRBD2
CDR3nt: TGCAGCGTGGGGGGACTAGCGGGCAACAATGAGCAGTTCTTC
CDR3aa: CSVGGLAGNNEQFF

v_gene: TRBV3-1
j_gene: TRBJ2-1
abundance: many
d_gene: TRBD2
CDR3nt: TGTGCCAGCAGCCAAGGTACTAGCGGGGGCGGGGTGCAGTTCTTC
CDR3aa: CASSQGTSGGGVQFF

v_gene: TRBV2
j_gene: TRBJ1-4
abundance: .
d_gene: .
CDR3nt: TGTGCCAGCACCCCAGTTAATGAAAAACTGTTTTTT
CDR3aa: CASTPVNEKLFF

v_gene: TRBV10-2
j_gene: TRBJ2-1
abundance: .
d_gene: TRBD2
CDR3nt: TGCGCCATCAGACCCGGTACTAGCGGATCAAATGAGCAGTTCTTC
CDR3aa: CAIRPGTSGSNEQFF

v_gene: TRBV7-2
j_gene: TRBJ2-4
abundance: many
d_gene: TRBD2
CDR3nt: TGTGCCAGCAGCTTTAGCGGGACACACAAAAACATTCAGTACTTC
CDR3aa: CASSFSGTHKNIQYF

v_gene: TRBV27
j_gene: TRBJ2-2
abundance: .
d_gene: .
CDR3nt: TGTGCCAGCAGTTTATTTTTGCTCCGGGACCTGAACACCGGGGAGCTGTTTTTT
CDR3aa: CASSLFLLRDLNTGELFF

v_gene: TRBV5-6
j_gene: TRBJ2-5
abundance: .
d_gene: .
CDR3nt: TGTGCCAGCAGCTTGTACGCGACGGGAGAACCTAAAGAGACCCAGTACTTC
CDR3aa: CASSLYATGEPKETQYF

v_gene: TRBV10-3
j_gene: TRBJ1-5
abundance: few
d_gene: .
CDR3nt: TGTGCCATCAGTGAGTCCACAGGGAATCAGCCCCAGCATTTT
CDR3aa: CAISESTGNQPQHF

v_gene: TRBV28
j_gene: TRBJ1-1
abundance: many
d_gene: .
CDR3nt: TGTGCCAGCAGTTCGGGTCATCTGTGGGCAGGGAAAATGGCTGAAGCTTTCTTT
CDR3aa: CASSSGHLWAGKMAEAFF

v_gene: TRBV11-2
j_gene: TRBJ2-3
abundance: .
d_gene: TRBD2
CDR3nt: TGTGCCAGCAGGCGACTAGCGGGAGATTCGGATACGCAGTATTTT
CDR3aa: CASRRLAGDSDTQYF

v_gene: TRBV20-1
j_gene: TRBJ2-7
abundance: many
d_gene: TRBD1
CDR3nt: TGCAGTGCGGAACAGGACAGGGTTTCCTACGAGCAGTACTTC
CDR3aa: CSAEQDRVSYEQYF

v_gene: TRBV7-9
j_gene: TRBJ1-4
abundance: .
d_gene: TRBD1
CDR3nt: TGTGCCAGCAGCTCGGGCCGGGACAGGGGGGGAGAAAAACTGTTTTTT
CDR3aa: CASSSGRDRGGEKLFF

v_gene: TRBV11-2
j_gene: TRBJ2-1
abundance: many
d_gene: .
CDR3nt: TGTGCCAGCAGCCCCCGGACAGCTTACAATGAGCAGTTCTTC
CDR3aa: CASSPRTAYNEQFF

v_gene: TRBV9
j_gene: TRBJ2-2
abundance: few
d_gene: TRBD2
CDR3nt: TGTGCCAGCAGCGTAGGCGGGAGGTTTGGCGGGGAGCTGTTTTTT
CDR3aa: CASSVGGRFGGELFF

v_gene: TRBV9
j_gene: TRBJ1-6
abundance: once
d_gene: TRBD1
CDR3nt: TGTGCCAGCAGCGCGCAGGGGGCTGGGGGTTCACCCCTCCACTTT
CDR3aa: CASSAQGAGGSPLHF

v_gene: TRBV4-1
j_gene: TRBJ1-4
abundance: .
d_gene: .
CDR3nt: TGCGCCAGCAGCCAGTATGAGGCTTCAACTAATGAAAAACTGTTTTTT
CDR3aa: CASSQYEASTNEKLFF

v_gene: TRBV2
j_gene: TRBJ2-1
abundance: many
d_gene: .
CDR3nt: TGTGCCAGCAGTGGTGACAGTCGAGCTGAGCAGTTCTTC
CDR3aa: CASSGDSRAEQFF

v_gene: TRBV15
j_gene: TRBJ2-6
abundance: .
d_gene: TRBD1
CDR3nt: TGTGCCACCAGCAAGGACAGGGAGGTCGTGTCTGGGGCCAACGTCCTGACTTTC
CDR3aa: CATSKDREVVSGANVLTF

v_gene: TRBV2
j_gene: TRBJ2-7
abundance: many
d_gene: TRBD2
CDR3nt: TGTGCCAGCAGTGCCGGGACTAGCGGCACGTACGAGCAGTACTTC
CDR3aa: CASSAGTSGTYEQYF

v_gene: TRBV19
j_gene: TRBJ2-3
abundance: few
d_gene: .
CDR3nt: TGTGCCAGTAGTATAGATCTATTTGGGGTCGCAGATACGCAGTATTTT
CDR3aa: CASSIDLFGVADTQYF

v_gene: TRBV7-9
j_gene: TRBJ2-7
abundance: many
d_gene: .
CDR3nt: TGTGCCAGCAGCTTAGGGAACTCCGAGCAGTACTTC
CDR3aa: CASSLGNSEQYF

v_gene: TRBV5-5
j_gene: TRBJ1-2
abundance: few
d_gene: .
CDR3nt: TGTGCCAGCAGCTTGTACAGGGAGAACTATGGCTACACCTTC
CDR3aa: CASSLYRENYGYTF

v_gene: TRBV30
j_gene: TRBJ1-1
abundance: many
d_gene: .
CDR3nt: TGTGCCTGGAGCCAGACAGAGAACACTGAAGCTTTCTTT
CDR3aa: CAWSQTENTEAFF